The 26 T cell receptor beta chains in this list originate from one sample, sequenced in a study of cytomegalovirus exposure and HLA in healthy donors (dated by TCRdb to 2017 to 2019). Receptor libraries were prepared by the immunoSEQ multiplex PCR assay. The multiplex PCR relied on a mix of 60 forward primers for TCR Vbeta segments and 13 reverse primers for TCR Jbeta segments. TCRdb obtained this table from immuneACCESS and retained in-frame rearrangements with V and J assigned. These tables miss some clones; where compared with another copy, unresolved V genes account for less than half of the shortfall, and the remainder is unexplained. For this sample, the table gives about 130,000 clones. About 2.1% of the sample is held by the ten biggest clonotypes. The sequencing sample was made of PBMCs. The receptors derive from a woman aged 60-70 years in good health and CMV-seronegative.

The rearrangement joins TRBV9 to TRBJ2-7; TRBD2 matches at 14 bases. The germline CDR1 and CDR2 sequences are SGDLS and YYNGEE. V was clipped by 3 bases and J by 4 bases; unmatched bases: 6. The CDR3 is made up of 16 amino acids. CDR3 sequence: CASSAWGTSGSYEQYF. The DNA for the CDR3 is TGTGCCAGCAGCGCCTGGGGGACTAGCGGGAGTTACGAGCAGTACTTC. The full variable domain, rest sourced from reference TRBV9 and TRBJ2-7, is DSGVTQTPKHLITATGQRVTLRCSPRSGDLSVYWYQQSLDQGLQFLIQYYNGEERAKGNILERFSAQQFPDLHSELNLSSLELGDSALYFCASSAWGTSGSYEQYFGPGTRLTVT.

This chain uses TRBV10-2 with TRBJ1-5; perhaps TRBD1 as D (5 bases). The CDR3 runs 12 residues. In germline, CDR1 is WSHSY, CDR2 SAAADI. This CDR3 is CAGGYSNQPQHF. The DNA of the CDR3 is TGCGCGGGGGGGTATAGCAATCAGCCCCAGCATTTT.

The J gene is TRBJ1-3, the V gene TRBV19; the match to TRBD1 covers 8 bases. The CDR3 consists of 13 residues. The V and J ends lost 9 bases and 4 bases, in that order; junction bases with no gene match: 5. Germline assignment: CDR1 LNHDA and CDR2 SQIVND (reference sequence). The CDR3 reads CASKTGDGNTIYF. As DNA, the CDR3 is TGTGCCAGCAAGACAGGGGACGGAAACACCATATATTTT.

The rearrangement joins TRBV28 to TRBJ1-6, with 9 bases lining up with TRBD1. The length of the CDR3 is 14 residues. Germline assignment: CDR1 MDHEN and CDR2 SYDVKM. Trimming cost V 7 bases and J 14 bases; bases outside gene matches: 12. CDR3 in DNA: TGTGCCAGCACCTGGGACAGGGTGAGCACTTCCCTCCACTTT. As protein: CASTWDRVSTSLHF.

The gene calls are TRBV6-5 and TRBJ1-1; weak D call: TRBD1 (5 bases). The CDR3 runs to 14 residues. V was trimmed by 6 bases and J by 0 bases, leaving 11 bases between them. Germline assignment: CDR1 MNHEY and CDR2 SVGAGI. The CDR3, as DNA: TGTGCCAGCAGGGAGGGACGGATGAACACTGAAGCTTTCTTT. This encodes CASREGRMNTEAFF.

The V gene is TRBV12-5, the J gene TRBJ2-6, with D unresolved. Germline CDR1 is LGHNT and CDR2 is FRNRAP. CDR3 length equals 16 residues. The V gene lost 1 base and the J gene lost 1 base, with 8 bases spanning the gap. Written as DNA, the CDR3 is TGTGCTAGTGGTTTGGGTCAGGCATCTGGGGCCAACGTCCTGACTTTC. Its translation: CASGLGQASGANVLTF.

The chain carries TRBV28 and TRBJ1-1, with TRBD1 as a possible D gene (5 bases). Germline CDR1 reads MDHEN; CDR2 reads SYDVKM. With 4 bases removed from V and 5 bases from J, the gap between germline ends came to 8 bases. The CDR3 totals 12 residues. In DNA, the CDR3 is TGTGCCAGCAGTTCAGGGTTGACTGAAGCTTTCTTT. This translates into CASSSGLTEAFF.

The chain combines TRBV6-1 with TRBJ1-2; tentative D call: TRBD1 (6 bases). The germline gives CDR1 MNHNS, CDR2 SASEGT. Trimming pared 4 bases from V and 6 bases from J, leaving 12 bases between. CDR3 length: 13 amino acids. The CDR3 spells CASSGGGLHGYTF. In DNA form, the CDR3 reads TGTGCCAGCAGTGGGGGGGGGCTTCATGGCTACACCTTC.

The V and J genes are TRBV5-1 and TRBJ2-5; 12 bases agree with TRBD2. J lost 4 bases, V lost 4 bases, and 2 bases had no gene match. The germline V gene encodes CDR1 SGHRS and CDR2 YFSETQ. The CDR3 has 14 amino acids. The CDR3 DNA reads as TGCGCCAGCAGCCTAGCGGGGGGGCTAGAGACCCAGTACTTC. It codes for CASSLAGGLETQYF.

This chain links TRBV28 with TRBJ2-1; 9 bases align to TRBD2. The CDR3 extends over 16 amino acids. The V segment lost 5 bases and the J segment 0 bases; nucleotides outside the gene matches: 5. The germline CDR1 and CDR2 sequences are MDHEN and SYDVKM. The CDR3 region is CASSRSGSGSYNEQFF. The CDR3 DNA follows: TGTGCCAGCAGTCGTAGCGGGAGCGGCTCCTACAATGAGCAGTTCTTC.

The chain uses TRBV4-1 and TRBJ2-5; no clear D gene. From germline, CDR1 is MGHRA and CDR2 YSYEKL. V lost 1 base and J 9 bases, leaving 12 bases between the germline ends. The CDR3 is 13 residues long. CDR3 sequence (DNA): TGCGCCAGCAGCCAAGCGGTTAGTCGGGCCCAGTACTTC. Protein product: CASSQAVSRAQYF.

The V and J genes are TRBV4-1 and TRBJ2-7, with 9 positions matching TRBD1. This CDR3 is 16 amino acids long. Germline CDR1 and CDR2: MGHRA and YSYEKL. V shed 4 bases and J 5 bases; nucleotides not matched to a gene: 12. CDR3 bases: TGCGCCAGCAGCCGACTTGGACAGGGGAATTCCCACGAGCAGTACTTC. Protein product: CASSRLGQGNSHEQYF.

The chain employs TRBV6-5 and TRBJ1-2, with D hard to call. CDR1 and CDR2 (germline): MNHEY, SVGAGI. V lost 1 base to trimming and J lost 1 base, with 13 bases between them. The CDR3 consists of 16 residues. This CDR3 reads CASSYFFVGFNYGYTF. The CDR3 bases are TGTGCCAGCAGTTACTTTTTTGTCGGTTTTAACTATGGCTACACCTTC.

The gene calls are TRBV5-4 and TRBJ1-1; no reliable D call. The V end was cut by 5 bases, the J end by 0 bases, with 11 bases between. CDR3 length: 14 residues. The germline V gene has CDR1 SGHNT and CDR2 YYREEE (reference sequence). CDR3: CASRPDKMNTEAFF. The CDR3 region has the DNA TGTGCCAGCAGGCCCGACAAGATGAACACTGAAGCTTTCTTT.

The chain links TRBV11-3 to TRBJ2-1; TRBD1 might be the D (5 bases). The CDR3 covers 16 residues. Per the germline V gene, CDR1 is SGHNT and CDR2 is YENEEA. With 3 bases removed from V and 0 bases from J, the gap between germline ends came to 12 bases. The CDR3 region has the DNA TGTGCCAGCAGCTTCAGGCAGGGAAGCTCCTACAATGAGCAGTTCTTC. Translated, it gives CASSFRQGSSYNEQFF. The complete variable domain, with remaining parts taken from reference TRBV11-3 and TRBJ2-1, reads EAGVVQSPRYKIIEKKQPVAFWCNPISGHNTLYWYLQNLGQGPELLIRYENEEAVDDSQLPKDRFSAERLKGVDSTLKIQPAELGDSAVYLCASSFRQGSSYNEQFFGPGTRLTVL.

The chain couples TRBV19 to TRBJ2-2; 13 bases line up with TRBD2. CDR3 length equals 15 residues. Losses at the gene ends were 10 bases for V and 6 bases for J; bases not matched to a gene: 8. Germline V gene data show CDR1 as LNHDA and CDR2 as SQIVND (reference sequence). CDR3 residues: CATRTSGRVAGELFF. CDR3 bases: TGTGCCACCAGGACTAGCGGGAGAGTAGCCGGGGAGCTGTTTTTT.

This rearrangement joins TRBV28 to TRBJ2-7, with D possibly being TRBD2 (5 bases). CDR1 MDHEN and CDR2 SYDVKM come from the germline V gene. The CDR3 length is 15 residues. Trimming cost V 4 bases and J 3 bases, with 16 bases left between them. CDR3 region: CASSSWPRRNYEQYF. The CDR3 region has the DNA TGTGCCAGCAGTTCCTGGCCCCGGAGGAACTACGAGCAGTACTTC.

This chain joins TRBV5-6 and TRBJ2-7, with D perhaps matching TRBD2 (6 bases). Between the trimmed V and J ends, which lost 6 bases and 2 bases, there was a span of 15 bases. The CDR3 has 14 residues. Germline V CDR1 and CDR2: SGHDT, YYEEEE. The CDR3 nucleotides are TGTGCCAGCACCCTCGGGACTTCAACCTACGAGCAGTACTTC. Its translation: CASTLGTSTYEQYF.

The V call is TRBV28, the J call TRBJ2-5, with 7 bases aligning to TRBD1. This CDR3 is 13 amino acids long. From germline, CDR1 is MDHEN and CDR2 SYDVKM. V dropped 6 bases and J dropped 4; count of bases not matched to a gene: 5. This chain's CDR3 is CASRRQGTETQYF. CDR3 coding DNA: TGTGCCAGCAGAAGACAGGGAACAGAGACCCAGTACTTC. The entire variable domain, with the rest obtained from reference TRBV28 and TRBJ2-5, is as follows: DVKVTQSSRYLVKRTGEKVFLECVQDMDHENMFWYRQDPGLGLRLIYFSYDVKMKEKGDIPEGYSVSREKKERFSLILESASTNQTSMYLCASRRQGTETQYFGPGTRLLVL.

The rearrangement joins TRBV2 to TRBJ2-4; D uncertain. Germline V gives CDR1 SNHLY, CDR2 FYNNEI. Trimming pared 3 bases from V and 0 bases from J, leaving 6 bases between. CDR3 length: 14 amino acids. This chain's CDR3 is CASSDPLAKNIQYF. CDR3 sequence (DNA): TGTGCCAGCAGTGACCCACTAGCCAAAAACATTCAGTACTTC.

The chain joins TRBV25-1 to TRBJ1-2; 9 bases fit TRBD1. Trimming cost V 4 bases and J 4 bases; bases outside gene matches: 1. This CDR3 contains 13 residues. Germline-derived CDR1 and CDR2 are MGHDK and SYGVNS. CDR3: CASSGTGVYGYTF. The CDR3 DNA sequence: TGTGCCAGCAGTGGGACAGGGGTCTATGGCTACACCTTC.

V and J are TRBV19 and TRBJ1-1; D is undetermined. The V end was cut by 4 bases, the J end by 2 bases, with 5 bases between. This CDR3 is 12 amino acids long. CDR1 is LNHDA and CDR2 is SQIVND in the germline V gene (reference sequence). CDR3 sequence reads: CASSTRNTEAFF. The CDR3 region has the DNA TGTGCCAGTAGTACCAGAAACACTGAAGCTTTCTTT.

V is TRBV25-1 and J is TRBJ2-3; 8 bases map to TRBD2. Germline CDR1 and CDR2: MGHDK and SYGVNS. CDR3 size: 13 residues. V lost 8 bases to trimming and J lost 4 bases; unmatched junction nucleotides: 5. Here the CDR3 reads CASRGGLADTQYF. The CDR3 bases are TGTGCCAGCCGGGGGGGGTTGGCAGATACGCAGTATTTT. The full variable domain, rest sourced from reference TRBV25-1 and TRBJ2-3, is EADIYQTPRYLVIGTGKKITLECSQTMGHDKMYWYQQDPGMELHLIHYSYGVNSTEKGDLSSESTVSRIRTEHFPLTLESARPSHTSQYLCASRGGLADTQYFGPGTRLTVL.

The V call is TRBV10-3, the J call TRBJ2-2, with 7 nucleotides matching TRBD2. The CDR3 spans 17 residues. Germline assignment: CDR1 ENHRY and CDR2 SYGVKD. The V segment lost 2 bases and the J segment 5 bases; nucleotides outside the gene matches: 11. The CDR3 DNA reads TGTGCCATCAGTGAGCCGACTGGCGGGAGCGGTACCGGGGAGCTGTTTTTT. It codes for CAISEPTGGSGTGELFF.

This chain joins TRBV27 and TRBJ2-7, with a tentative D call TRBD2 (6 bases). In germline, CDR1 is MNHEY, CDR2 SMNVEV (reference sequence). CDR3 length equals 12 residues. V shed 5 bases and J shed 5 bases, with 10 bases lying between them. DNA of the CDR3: TGTGCCAGCAGTCCCTCGGGGGACGAGCAGTACTTC. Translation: CASSPSGDEQYF.

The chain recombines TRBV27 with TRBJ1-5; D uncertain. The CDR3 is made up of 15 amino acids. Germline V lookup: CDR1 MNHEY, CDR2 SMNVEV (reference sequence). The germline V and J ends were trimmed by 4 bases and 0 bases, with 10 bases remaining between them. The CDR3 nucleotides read TGTGCCAGCAGTTATTCAGGCTATAGCAATCAGCCCCAGCATTTT. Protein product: CASSYSGYSNQPQHF.